This TCR beta chain was sequenced during a study of blood T cell repertoires in COVID-19. Only in-frame clones appear in the TCRdb table, and some are missing; sequencing was by immunoSEQ multiplex PCR. The sample shows roughly 290,000 clones, roughly 85% of them seen only once. Clinical histories supplied by participants themselves formed the basis of cohort assignment. Among Cohort 3 donors, those recovered had two negative PCRs, clearance, or symptom resolution. The CDR3 runs 14 residues. In germline, CDR1 is MNHEY, CDR2 SMNVEV (reference sequence). V was trimmed by 3 bases and J by 5 bases, leaving 10 bases between them.

The chain couples TRBV27 to TRBJ2-2, with D possibly matching TRBD2 (6 bases). The sequenced material came from PBMCs or T cells enriched from blood (not recorded which). This receptor was identified in a woman in her forties who had recovered from COVID-19. CDR3 coding DNA: TGTGCCAGCAGTTTGGGGACTGAGACCGGGGAGCTGTTTTTT. This sequence encodes CASSLGTETGELFF.